This T cell receptor (beta chain) was sequenced for a study of T cells in women clearing cervical HPV infection. HPV was found by MY09/MY11 PCR and dot-blot genotyping. As concerns this clone: The read ends 3 residues early relative to the CDR3; the germline J gene fills the gap.

Method: immunoSEQ multiplex PCR; TCRdb's copy keeps in-frame clones and lacks some. Listed are roughly 38,000 clones; less than 8% falls within the top ten. CDR3 length equals 17 residues. Germline CDR1 and CDR2: LNHDA and SQIVND (reference sequence). This TCR was sampled from a woman aged 18 to 75 with a cervical HPV16 infection that either progressed to CIN3+ or cleared (not recorded which). Sequencing used blood buffy coat. The chain recombines TRBV19 with TRBJ2-2, with D perhaps TRBD1 (5 bases). CDR3 DNA (partial): TGTGCCAGTAGTATAGAAGGGGCGTCCGCAACTAATGAAAAG. Its translation is CASSIEGASATNEK. The full CDR3 sequence reads CASSIEGASATNEKLFF.